The entry that follows covers one TCR beta chain sequence. Its antigen is currently not known. No much larger clone is present one base from it, and per-base qualities are unavailable. This sample is drawn from a study of blood T cell repertoires in COVID-19 (dated by TCRdb to about 2020). With regard to the full study: The collaborator samples originated in the United States, Italy and Spain and spanned the acute and convalescent phases of COVID-19. A freely available public database, intended as a resource for researchers studying the immune response to SARS-CoV-2, is where the repertoires were released. A de-identified subject ID, COVID-19 status, age in years and sex were almost always included in the sample metadata. Where HLA class I and class II types were available, the types were taken from metadata supplied by the sample provider, not from assay-based typing. The dataset comprised deeply sampled blood TCRbeta repertoires from subjects exposed to, actively infected with, or recovered from COVID-19. The material from the prospective study consisted of cDNA or gDNA derived from T cells, B-cell-depleted T cells, or PBMCs. The samples were drawn from the first 160 participants of the ongoing ImmuneRACE study and from 1,254 subjects provided by 6 global collaborators.

The junction shows trimming of 1 base on V and 2 bases on J, plus 5 bases between the germline ends. The CDR3 holds 13 amino acids from the cysteine to the phenylalanine. Of all the DNA, just the CDR3 is kept, 39 bases in frame from base 1. TCRbeta CDR3 regions were amplified from genomic DNA using the immunoSEQ Assay, a bias-controlled multiplex PCR. As for the original processing: Nucleated cell counts per sample were estimated from amplification of reference gene primers within the assay. Sequence reads were collapsed and filtered to measure the absolute abundance of every unique TCRbeta CDR3 rearrangement. For each sample, productive Simpson clonality was calculated as the square root of Simpson's diversity index across productive rearrangements. Drawn from immuneACCESS, this table holds only the in-frame rearrangements with V and J called that TCRdb kept. Clones are partly lost; checked studies trace under half to an unresolved V gene and leave the rest unexplained. The V and J calls and the clone size are those of that table, but D and trimming were determined from the DNA. Across this sample there are about 35,000 clones, with roughly nine tenths seen only once. The biggest ten clones account for 2% to 2.5% of the sample.

Overall results and qualifications from the work: The quantity of clinical and demographic metadata differed by source and by participant and was supplied without curation.

Each collaborating institution followed its own protocols to collect whole blood in K2EDTA tubes. Collaborator samples were shipped for TCRbeta analysis as frozen whole blood, isolated PBMCs, or DNA extracted from either sample type. This receptor was identified in a man aged 45-65 years with active COVID-19. The rearrangement joined TRBV12-3 or TRBV12-4 to TRBJ1-2; perhaps TRBD1 is the D gene, with 5 bases matching. The specimen was peripheral blood. The nucleotides read TGTGCCAGCAGTTTAGGACAGAACTATGGCTACACCTTC. This is translated as CASSLGQNYGYTF.